The 13 T cell receptor beta chains below were found in one sample sequenced in a study of regulatory T cells in long-lasting Graves disease. According to the study, TCR beta libraries were built with iRepertoire HTBI primers and CDR3-region Arm-PCR. TCRdb re-called the multiplex PCR reads through MiXCR, storing one row per CDR3 protein. Seen here are 350,000 to 400,000 distinct CDR3 sequences, roughly a sixth observed once, and the top ten hold about 20%. Regarding time point: newly diagnosed GD, antithyroid drugs for less than 3 months. RNA isolated from PBMCs was used to make the TCR library. The sequences come from peripheral blood mononuclear cells (PBMCs), collected at new diagnosis, from a patient treated with antithyroid drugs. The receptor set was obtained from a female donor with Graves disease.

This clonotype has a handful of counts. The chain couples TRBV11-2 to TRBJ1-1; TRBD1 aligns across 8 bases. The trim removed 6 bases at V and 7 bases at J, leaving 13 bases unmatched. The CDR3 runs to 15 residues. Germline values: CDR1 SGHAT, CDR2 FQNNGV. The CDR3 reads CASRAGRVGTGEAFF. The CDR3 DNA is TGTGCCAGCAGGGCAGGGCGGGTTGGGACAGGTGAAGCTTTCTTT.

The chain carries TRBV7-3 and TRBJ2-7; D is undetermined. CDR1 and CDR2 from the germline V gene are SGHTA and FQGTGA. CDR3 size: 14 residues. Deletions cut 5 bases from V and 2 bases from J, with 13 bases between. The CDR3 bases are TGTGCCAGCAGCCAACCGGGTCCCCCCTACGAGCAGTACTTC. It encodes CASSQPGPPYEQYF.

J is TRBJ2-1 and V is TRBV28, with 13 bases aligning to TRBD2. Germline lookup yields CDR1 MDHEN and CDR2 SYDVKM. V lost 2 bases and J lost 0; bases outside the gene matches: 4. The CDR3 is 18 residues long. Written as DNA, the CDR3 is TGTGCCAGCAGTTTAAGGGGACTAGCGGGGAGCTCCTACAATGAGCAGTTCTTC. This translates into CASSLRGLAGSSYNEQFF.

This clonotype occurred many times. The chain combines TRBV28 with TRBJ1-1, with unresolved D. The CDR3 contains 12 residues. The germline V gene has CDR1 MDHEN and CDR2 SYDVKM. Deletions cut 5 bases from V and 5 bases from J, with 9 bases between. The CDR3 sequence: CASSPHHTEAFF. The CDR3 DNA sequence: TGTGCCAGCAGTCCCCACCATACTGAAGCTTTCTTT.

This clonotype has ten or more counts. The chain links TRBV29-1 to TRBJ2-2; 13 positions match TRBD2. CDR1 is SQVTM and CDR2 is ANQGSEA in the germline V gene. V was pared by 4 bases and J by 4 bases, with 0 bases of the junction left unmatched. The CDR3 contains 14 residues. The DNA of the CDR3 is TGCAGCGTTGGACTAGCGGGAGGCACCGGGGAGCTGTTTTTT. It codes for CSVGLAGGTGELFF.

The table lists this clonotype with many counts. The chain uses TRBV7-3 and TRBJ2-3, with 15 bases identical to TRBD2. CDR3 length: 16 amino acids. The V and J ends lost 2 bases and 6 bases, in that order; junction bases with no gene match: 3. CDR1 is SGHTA, CDR2 FQGTGA, per germline. The chain's CDR3 is CASSLGLAGGRDTQYF. The CDR3 DNA reads TGTGCCAGCAGCTTAGGACTAGCGGGGGGGAGGGATACGCAGTATTTT.

This clonotype was recorded many times. This chain connects TRBV7-2 to TRBJ2-1; D is ambiguous. The CDR3 extends over 13 amino acids. Germline assignment: CDR1 SGHTA and CDR2 FQGNSA. V was cut by 6 bases and J by 4 bases, with 10 bases left in between. The CDR3 here is CASRGLGYNEQFF. Here the CDR3 DNA reads TGTGCCAGCAGGGGGTTAGGGTACAATGAGCAGTTCTTC.

This clonotype was counted many times. The chain combines TRBV10-1 with TRBJ1-2; the match to TRBD1 covers 9 bases. Trimming cost V 6 bases and J 4 bases; bases outside gene matches: 15. Germline V CDR1 and CDR2: WNHNN, SYGVQD (reference sequence). This CDR3 has 17 residues. The CDR3 is CASSKPGQGPLCYGYTF. The CDR3 bases are TGCGCCAGCAGCAAGCCCGGACAGGGGCCCCTTTGCTATGGCTACACCTTC.

This clonotype was seen ten or more times. The V gene is TRBV24-1, the J gene TRBJ2-3; 9 positions agree with TRBD1. Germline V gene lookup returns CDR1 KGHDR and CDR2 SFDVKD. J was trimmed by 0 bases and V by 4 bases; bases with no gene match: 10. The CDR3 loop spans 18 amino acids. CDR3 protein: CATSDAPGQGSSTDTQYF. The CDR3 DNA reads as TGTGCCACCAGTGACGCACCGGGACAGGGATCTAGCACAGATACGCAGTATTTT.

This clonotype came up many times. Written as DNA, the CDR3 is TGCAGCGTAGCCTCCGTCCGGGTCCGAGAGCAGTTCTTC. It specifies CSVASVRVREQFF. The V call is TRBV29-1, the J call TRBJ2-1; D remains ambiguous. Germline loops: CDR1 SQVTM, CDR2 ANQGSEA. Trimming stripped 6 bases from V and 10 bases from J, with 19 bases between. The CDR3 contains 13 residues.

This clonotype was observed a handful of times. The rearrangement links TRBV7-9 to TRBJ2-6; D is possibly TRBD1 or TRBD2 (5 bases each). Germline lookup yields CDR1 SEHNR and CDR2 FQNEAQ (reference sequence). V was shortened by 7 bases and J by 4 bases, with 8 bases between the two germline ends. The length of the CDR3 is 13 residues. CDR3 in DNA: TGTGCCAGCACGGGGCGAGGGGCCAACGTCCTGACTTTC. Amino acid sequence: CASTGRGANVLTF.

This chain links TRBV27 with TRBJ2-7; 12 nucleotides agree with TRBD2. The CDR3 covers 14 residues. The trim removed 6 bases at V and 6 bases at J, leaving 6 bases unmatched. CDR1 is MNHEY, CDR2 SMNVEV, per germline (reference sequence). As DNA, the CDR3 is TGTGCCAGCAGATCTAGCGGGAGGGCCGGCGAGCAGTACTTC. This encodes CASRSSGRAGEQYF.

This clonotype has ten or more counts. The chain links TRBV6-1 to TRBJ2-7, with a possible D match to TRBD2 (5 bases). The CDR3 consists of 13 residues. Trimming removed 5 bases at V and 6 bases at J, with 14 bases between. Germline loops: CDR1 MNHNS, CDR2 SASEGT. CDR3 nucleotide sequence: TGTGCCAGCAGTCCCCTAGACCGGGGCGAGCAGTACTTC. Protein: CASSPLDRGEQYF.